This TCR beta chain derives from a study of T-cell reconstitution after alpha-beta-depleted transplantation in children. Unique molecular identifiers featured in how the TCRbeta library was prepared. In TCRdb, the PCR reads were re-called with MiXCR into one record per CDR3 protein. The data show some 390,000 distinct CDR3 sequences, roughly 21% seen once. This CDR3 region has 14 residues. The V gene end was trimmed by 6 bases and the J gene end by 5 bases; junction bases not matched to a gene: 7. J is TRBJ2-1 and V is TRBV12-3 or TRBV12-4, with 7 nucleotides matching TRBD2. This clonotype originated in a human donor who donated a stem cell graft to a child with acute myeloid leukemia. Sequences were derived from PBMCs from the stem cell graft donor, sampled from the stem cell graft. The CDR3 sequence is CASRGGCCDNEQFF. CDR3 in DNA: TGTGCCAGCAGGGGGGGGTGTTGCGACAATGAGCAGTTCTTC.